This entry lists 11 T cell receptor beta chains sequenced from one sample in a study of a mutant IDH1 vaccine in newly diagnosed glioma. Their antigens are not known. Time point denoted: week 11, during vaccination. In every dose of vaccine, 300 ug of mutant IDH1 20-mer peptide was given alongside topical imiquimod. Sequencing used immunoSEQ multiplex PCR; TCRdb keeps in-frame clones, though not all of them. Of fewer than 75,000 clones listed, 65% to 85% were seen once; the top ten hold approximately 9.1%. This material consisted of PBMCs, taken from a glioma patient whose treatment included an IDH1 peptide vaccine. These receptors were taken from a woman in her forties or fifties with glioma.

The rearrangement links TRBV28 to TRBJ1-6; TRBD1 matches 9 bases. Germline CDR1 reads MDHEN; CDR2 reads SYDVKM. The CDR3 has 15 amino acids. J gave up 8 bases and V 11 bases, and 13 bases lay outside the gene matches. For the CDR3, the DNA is TGTGCCTGCTATGACCCGGGACAGGGCTATTCACCCCTCCACTTT. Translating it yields CACYDPGQGYSPLHF.

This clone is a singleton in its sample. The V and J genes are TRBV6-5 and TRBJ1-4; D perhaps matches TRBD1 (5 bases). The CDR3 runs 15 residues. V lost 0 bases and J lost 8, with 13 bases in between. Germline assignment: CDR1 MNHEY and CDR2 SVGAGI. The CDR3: CASSYSIQAPEKLFF. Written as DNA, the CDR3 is TGTGCCAGCAGTTACTCGATACAGGCTCCCGAAAAACTGTTTTTT.

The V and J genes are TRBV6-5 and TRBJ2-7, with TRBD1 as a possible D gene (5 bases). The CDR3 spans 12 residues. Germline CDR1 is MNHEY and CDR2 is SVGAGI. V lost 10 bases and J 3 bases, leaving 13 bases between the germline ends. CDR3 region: CATRQGSYEQYF. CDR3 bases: TGTGCCACCCGGCAGGGCAGCTACGAGCAGTACTTC.

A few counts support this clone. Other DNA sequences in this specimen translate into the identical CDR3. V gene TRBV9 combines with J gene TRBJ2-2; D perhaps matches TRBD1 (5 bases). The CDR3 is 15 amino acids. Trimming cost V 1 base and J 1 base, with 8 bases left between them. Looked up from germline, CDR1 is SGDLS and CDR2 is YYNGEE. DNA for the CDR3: TGTGCCAGCAGCGTACTTGACAGGAACACCGGGGAGCTGTTTTTT. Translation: CASSVLDRNTGELFF.

CDR3 sequence (DNA): TGTGCCAGCAGACTTCGCTCGGATGGAGGACTCTCCTACGAGCAGTACTTC. Protein: CASRLRSDGGLSYEQYF. The genes are TRBV12-1 and TRBJ2-7; the table's D call, TRBD2, has no DNA check behind it. TRBV12-1 is deemed a pseudogene. The CDR3 is 17 residues long.

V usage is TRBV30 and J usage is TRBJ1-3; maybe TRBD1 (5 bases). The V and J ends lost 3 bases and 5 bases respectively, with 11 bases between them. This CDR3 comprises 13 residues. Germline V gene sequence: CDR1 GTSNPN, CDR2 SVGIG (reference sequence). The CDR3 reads CAWSLGVRNTIYF. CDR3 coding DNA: TGTGCCTGGAGCTTGGGGGTGCGAAACACCATATATTTT.

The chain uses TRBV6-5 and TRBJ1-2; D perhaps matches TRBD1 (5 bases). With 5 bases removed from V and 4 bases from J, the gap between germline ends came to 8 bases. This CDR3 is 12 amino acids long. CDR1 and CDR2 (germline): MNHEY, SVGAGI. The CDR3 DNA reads TGTGCCAGCAGTCGGGACGGCTATGGCTACACCTTC. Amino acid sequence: CASSRDGYGYTF.

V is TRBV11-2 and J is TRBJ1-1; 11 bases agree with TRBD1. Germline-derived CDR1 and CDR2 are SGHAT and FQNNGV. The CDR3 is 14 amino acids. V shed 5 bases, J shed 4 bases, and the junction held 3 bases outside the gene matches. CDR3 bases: TGTGCCAGCAGCCCGGGGACAGGGGGCACTGAAGCTTTCTTT. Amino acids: CASSPGTGGTEAFF.

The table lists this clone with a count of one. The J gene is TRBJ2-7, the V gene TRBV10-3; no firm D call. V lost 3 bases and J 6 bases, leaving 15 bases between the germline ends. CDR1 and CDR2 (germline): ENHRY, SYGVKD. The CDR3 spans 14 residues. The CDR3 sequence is CAISDSVRASEQYF. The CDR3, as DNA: TGTGCCATCAGTGATTCGGTAAGGGCTTCCGAGCAGTACTTC.

The CDR3 region has the DNA TGTGCCAGCAGCCTAGACAGGAGAGGAGAGACCCAGTACTTC. Its protein is CASSLDRRGETQYF. V and J are TRBV13 and TRBJ2-5, with TRBD1 as a possible D gene (6 bases). There are 14 residues in the CDR3. V shed 5 bases and J shed 4 bases, with 14 bases lying between them. Germline V gives CDR1 PRHDT, CDR2 FYEKMQ (reference sequence).

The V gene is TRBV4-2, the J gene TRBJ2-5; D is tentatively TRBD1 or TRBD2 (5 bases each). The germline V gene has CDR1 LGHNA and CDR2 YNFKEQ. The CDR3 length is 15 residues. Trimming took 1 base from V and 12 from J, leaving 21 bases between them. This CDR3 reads CASSQGLERGRREYF. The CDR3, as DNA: TGTGCCAGCAGCCAAGGGTTAGAGAGGGGCCGAAGAGAGTACTTC.